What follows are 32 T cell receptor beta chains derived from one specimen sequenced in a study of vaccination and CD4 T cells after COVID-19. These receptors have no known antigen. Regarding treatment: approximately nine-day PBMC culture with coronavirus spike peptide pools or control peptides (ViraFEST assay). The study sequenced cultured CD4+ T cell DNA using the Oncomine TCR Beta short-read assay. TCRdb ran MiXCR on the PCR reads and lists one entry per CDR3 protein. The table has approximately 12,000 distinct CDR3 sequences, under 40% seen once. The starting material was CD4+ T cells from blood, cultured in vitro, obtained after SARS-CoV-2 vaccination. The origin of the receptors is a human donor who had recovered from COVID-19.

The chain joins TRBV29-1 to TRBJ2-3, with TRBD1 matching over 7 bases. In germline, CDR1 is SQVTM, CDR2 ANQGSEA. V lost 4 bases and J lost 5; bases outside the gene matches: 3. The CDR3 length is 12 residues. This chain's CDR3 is CSVGRGQDTQYF. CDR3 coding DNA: TGCAGCGTTGGTAGGGGGCAAGATACGCAGTATTTT.

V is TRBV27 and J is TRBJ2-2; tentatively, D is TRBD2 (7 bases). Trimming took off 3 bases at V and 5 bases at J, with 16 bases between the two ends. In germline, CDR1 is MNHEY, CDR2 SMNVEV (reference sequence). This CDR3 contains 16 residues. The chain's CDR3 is CASSLGGGSGTGELFF. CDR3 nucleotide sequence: TGTGCCAGCAGTTTGGGAGGGGGGAGTGGGACCGGGGAGCTGTTTTTT.

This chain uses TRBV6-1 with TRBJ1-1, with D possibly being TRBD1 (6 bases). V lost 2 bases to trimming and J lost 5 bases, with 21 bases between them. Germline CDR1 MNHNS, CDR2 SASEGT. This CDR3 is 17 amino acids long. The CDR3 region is CASSELGGSWKGTEAFF. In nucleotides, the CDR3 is TGTGCCAGCAGTGAATTGGGGGGCTCATGGAAAGGGACTGAAGCTTTCTTT.

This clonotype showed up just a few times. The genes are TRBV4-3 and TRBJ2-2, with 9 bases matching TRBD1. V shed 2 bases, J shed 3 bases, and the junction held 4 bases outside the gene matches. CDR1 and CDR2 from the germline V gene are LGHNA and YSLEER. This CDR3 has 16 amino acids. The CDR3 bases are TGCGCCAGCAGCCAACAGACAGGGGGAGACACCGGGGAGCTGTTTTTT. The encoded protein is CASSQQTGGDTGELFF.

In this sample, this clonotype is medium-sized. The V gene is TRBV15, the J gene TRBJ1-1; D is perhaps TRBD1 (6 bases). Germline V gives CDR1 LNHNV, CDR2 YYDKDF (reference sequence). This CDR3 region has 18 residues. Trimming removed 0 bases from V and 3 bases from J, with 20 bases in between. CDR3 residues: CATSRDNPLREGDTEAFF. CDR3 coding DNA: TGTGCCACCAGCAGAGATAACCCTCTTCGGGAGGGGGACACTGAAGCTTTCTTT.

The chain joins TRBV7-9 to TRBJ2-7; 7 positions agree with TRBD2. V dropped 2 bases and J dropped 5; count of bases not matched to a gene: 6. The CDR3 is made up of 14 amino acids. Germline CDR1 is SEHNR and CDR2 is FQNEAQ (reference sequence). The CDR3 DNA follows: TGTGCCAGCAGCTTATTTTTCGGGAGGAACGAGCAGTACTTC. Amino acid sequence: CASSLFFGRNEQYF.

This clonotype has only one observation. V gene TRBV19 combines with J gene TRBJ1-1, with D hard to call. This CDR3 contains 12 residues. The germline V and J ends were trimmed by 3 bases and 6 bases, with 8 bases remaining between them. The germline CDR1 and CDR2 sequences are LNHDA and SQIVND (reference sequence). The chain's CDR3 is CASSISDAEAFF. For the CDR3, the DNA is TGTGCCAGTAGTATTAGTGACGCTGAAGCTTTCTTT.

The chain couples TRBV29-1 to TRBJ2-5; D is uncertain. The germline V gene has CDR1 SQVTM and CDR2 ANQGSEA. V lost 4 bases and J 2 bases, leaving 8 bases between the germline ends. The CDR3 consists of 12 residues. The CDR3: CSVVSQQETQYF. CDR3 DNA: TGCAGCGTTGTCAGCCAACAAGAGACCCAGTACTTC.

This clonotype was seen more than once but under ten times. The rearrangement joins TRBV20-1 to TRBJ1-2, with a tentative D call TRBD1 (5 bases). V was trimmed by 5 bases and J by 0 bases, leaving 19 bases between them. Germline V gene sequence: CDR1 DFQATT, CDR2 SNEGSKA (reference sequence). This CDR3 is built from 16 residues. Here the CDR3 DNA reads TGCAGTGCTCTTTCCCCAGGGACCCGGGCTAACTATGGCTACACCTTC. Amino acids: CSALSPGTRANYGYTF.

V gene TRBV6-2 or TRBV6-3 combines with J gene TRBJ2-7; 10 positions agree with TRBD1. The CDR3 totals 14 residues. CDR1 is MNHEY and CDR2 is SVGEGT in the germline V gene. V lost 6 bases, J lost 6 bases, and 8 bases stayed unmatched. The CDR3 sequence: CASSRGQGRLEQYF. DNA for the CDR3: TGTGCCAGCAGCCGGGGACAGGGGAGACTCGAGCAGTACTTC.

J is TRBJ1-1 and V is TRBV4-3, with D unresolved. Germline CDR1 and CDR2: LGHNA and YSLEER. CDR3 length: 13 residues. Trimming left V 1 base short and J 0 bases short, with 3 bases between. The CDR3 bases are TGCGCCAGCAGCCAAGCGGTGAACACTGAAGCTTTCTTT. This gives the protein CASSQAVNTEAFF.

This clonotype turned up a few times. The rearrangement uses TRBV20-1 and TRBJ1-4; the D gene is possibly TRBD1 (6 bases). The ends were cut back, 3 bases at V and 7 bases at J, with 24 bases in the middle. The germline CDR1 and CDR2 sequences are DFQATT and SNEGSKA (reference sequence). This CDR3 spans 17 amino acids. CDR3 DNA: TGCAGTGCTAGGCCCATAGAGGGTCGGGGGCGCGGTGAAAAACTGTTTTTT. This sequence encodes CSARPIEGRGRGEKLFF.

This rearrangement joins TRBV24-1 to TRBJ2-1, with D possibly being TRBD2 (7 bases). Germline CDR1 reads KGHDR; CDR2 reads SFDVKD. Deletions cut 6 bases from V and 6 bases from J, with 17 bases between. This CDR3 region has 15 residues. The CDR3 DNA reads TGTGCCACCAGTCGGGGTAGGGGGGGGGTCAATGAGCAGTTCTTC. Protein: CATSRGRGGVNEQFF.

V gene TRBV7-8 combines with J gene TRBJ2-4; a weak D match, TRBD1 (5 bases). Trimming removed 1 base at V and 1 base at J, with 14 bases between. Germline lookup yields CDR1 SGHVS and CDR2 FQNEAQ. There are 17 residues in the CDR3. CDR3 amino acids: CASSLDGAGQAKNIQYF. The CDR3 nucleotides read TGTGCCAGCAGCTTAGATGGGGCAGGGCAGGCCAAAAACATTCAGTACTTC. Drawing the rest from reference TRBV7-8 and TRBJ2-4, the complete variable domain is GAGVSQSPRYKVAKRGQDVALRCDPISGHVSLFWYQQALGQGPEFLTYFQNEAQLDKSGLPSDRFFAERPEGSVSTLKIQRTQQEDSAVYLCASSLDGAGQAKNIQYFGAGTRLSVL.

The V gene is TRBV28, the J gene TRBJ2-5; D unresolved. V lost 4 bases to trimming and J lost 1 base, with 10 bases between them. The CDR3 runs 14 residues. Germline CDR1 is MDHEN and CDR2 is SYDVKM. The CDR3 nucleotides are TGTGCCAGCAGTTCAATAGAACTCCAAGAGACCCAGTACTTC. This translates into CASSSIELQETQYF. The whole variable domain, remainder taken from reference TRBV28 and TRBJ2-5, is DVKVTQSSRYLVKRTGEKVFLECVQDMDHENMFWYRQDPGLGLRLIYFSYDVKMKEKGDIPEGYSVSREKKERFSLILESASTNQTSMYLCASSSIELQETQYFGPGTRLLVL.

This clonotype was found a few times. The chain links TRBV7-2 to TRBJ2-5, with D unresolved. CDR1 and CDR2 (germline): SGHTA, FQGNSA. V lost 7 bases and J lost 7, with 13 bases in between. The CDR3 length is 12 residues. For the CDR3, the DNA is TGTGCCAGCACCCCGGCGTGGGGGACCCAGTACTTC. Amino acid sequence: CASTPAWGTQYF.

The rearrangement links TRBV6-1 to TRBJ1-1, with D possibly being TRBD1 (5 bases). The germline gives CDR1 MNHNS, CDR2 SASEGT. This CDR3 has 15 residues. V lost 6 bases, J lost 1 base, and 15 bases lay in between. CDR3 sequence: CASRPGGRENTEAFF. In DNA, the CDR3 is TGTGCCAGCAGGCCGGGGGGTAGGGAGAACACTGAAGCTTTCTTT.

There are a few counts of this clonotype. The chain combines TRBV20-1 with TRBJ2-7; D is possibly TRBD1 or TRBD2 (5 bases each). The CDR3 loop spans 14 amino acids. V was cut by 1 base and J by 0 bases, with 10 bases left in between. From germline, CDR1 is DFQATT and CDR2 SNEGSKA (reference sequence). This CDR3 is CSARGGRFSYEQYF. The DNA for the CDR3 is TGCAGTGCTAGAGGGGGACGGTTCTCCTACGAGCAGTACTTC.

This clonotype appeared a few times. CDR3 residues: CSARQAPVETQYF. CDR3 nucleotides: TGCAGTGCAAGACAGGCCCCGGTGGAGACCCAGTACTTC. This chain uses TRBV20-1 with TRBJ2-5, with D perhaps matching TRBD1 (6 bases). The CDR3 length is 13 residues. Germline CDR1 and CDR2: DFQATT and SNEGSKA (reference sequence). V was shortened by 6 bases and J by 5 bases, with 16 bases between the two germline ends.

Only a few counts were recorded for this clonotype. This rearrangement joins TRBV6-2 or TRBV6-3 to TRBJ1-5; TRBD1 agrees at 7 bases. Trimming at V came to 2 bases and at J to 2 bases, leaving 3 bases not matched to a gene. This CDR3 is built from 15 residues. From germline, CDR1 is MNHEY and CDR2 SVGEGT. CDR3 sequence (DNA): TGTGCCAGCAGTTACAGGGGGCGCGGCAATCAGCCCCAGCATTTT. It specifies CASSYRGRGNQPQHF.

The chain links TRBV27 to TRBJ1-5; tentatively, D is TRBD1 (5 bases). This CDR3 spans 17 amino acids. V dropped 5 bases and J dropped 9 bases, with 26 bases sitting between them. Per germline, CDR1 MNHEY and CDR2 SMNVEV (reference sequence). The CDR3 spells CASSPPVVQGGRGPQHF. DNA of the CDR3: TGTGCCAGCAGTCCCCCAGTCGTCCAGGGAGGACGAGGGCCCCAGCATTTT.

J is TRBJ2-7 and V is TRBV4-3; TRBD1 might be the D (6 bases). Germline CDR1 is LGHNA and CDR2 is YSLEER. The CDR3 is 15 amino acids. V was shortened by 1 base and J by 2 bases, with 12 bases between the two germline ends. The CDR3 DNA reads TGCGCCAGCAGCCAAGTGACAGGTTTCGCCTACGAGCAGTACTTC. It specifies CASSQVTGFAYEQYF.

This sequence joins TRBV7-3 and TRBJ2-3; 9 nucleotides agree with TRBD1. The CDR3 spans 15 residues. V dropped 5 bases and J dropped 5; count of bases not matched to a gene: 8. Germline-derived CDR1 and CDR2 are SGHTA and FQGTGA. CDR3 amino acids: CASSGRDRVRDTQYF. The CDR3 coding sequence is TGTGCCAGCAGCGGGCGGGACAGGGTGAGAGATACGCAGTATTTT.

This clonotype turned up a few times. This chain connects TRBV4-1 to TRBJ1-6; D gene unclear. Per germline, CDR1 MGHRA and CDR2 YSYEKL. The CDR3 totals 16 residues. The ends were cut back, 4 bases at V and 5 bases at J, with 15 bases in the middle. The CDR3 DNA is TGCGCCAGCAGCCGTGGATTAACGGTGGATAATTCACCCCTCCACTTT. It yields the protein CASSRGLTVDNSPLHF.

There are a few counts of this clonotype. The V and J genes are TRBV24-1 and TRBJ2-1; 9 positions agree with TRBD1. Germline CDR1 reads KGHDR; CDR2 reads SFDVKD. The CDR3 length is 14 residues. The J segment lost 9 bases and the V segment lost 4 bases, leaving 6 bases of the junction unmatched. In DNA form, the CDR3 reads TGTGCCACCAGTGAGGGACAGGGAGGGACTGAGCAGTTCTTC. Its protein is CATSEGQGGTEQFF.

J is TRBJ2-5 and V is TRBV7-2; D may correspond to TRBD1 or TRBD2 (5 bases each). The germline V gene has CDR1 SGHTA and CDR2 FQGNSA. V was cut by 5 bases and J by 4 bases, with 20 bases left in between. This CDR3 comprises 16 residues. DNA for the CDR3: TGTGCCAGCAGCCCCTCGGCGTTTCTTGGGGGAGAGACCCAGTACTTC. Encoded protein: CASSPSAFLGGETQYF.

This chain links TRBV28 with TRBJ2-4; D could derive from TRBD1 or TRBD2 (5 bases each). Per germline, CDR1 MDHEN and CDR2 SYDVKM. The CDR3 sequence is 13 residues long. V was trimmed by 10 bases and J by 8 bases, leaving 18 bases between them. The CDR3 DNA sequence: TGTGCCATCCGGGACCAGAACCTAGACATTCAGTACTTC. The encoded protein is CAIRDQNLDIQYF.

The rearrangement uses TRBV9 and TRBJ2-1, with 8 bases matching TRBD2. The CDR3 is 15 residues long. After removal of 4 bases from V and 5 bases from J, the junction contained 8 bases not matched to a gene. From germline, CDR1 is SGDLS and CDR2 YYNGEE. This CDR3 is CASSPRGGYNNEQFF. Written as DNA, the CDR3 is TGTGCCAGCAGCCCCCGGGGGGGGTACAACAATGAGCAGTTCTTC.

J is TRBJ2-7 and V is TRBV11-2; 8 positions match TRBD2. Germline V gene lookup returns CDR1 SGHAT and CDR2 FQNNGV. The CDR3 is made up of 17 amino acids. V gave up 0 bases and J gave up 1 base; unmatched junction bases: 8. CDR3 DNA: TGTGCCAGCAGCTTAGATTTGGCGGGGACTAGGTCCTACGAGCAGTACTTC. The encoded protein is CASSLDLAGTRSYEQYF.

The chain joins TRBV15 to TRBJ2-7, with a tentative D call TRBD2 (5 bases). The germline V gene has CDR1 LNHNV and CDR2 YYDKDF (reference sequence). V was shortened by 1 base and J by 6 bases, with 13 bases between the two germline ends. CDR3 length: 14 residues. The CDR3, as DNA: TGTGCCACCAGCAGAGGGGCCAGCGGCTTCGAGCAGTACTTC. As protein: CATSRGASGFEQYF.

The CDR3, as DNA: TGTGCCAGTAGTACCGGGACTAGCGGGAAGTACGAGCAGTACTTC. This encodes CASSTGTSGKYEQYF. This chain connects TRBV19 to TRBJ2-7; 13 bases map to TRBD2. CDR3 length: 15 residues. CDR1 and CDR2 (germline): LNHDA, SQIVND (reference sequence). The J segment lost 4 bases and the V segment lost 4 bases, leaving 4 bases of the junction unmatched.

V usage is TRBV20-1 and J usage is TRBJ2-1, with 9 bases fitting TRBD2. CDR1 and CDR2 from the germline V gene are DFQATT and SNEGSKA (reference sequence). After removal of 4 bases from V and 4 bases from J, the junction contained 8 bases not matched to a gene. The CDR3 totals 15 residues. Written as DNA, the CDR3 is TGCAGTGCTAACGGCGGGAGGGCGGGTTACAATGAGCAGTTCTTC. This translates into CSANGGRAGYNEQFF.